The 28 T cell receptor beta chains below were found in one sample sequenced in a study of T cell changes during pregnancy in multiple sclerosis (dated by TCRdb to between 2019 and 2020). The library was built by means of the immunoSEQ multiplex PCR assay. The immuneACCESS repertoire file appears here via TCRdb, limited to in-frame rearrangements. These files lack a portion of the clones; in checked studies, under half of the deficit traces to unresolved V genes, and the cause of the others is not known. Across this sample there are about 44,000 clones, with roughly nine tenths seen only once. The ten top clones hold about 1.2% of the sample. Sequences were derived from CD4+ T cells from peripheral blood mononuclear cells, sampled after pregnancy. The receptors were gathered from a female donor with multiple sclerosis, enrolled in a pregnancy study.

For the CDR3, the DNA is TGCGCCAGCAGCTTGGGGCTAGGTACGAGGTCCGGGGAGCTGTTTTTT. Translated, it gives CASSLGLGTRSGELFF. The chain is built from TRBV5-1 and TRBJ2-2, with D hard to call. The germline V and J ends were trimmed by 0 bases and 6 bases, with 15 bases remaining between them. The CDR3 length is 16 residues. Germline V CDR1 and CDR2: SGHRS, YFSETQ. Full variable domain (outside the CDR3, taken from reference TRBV5-1 and TRBJ2-2): KAGVTQTPRYLIKTRGQQVTLSCSPISGHRSVSWYQQTPGQGLQFLFEYFSETQRNKGNFPGRFSGRQFSNSRSEMNVSTLELGDSALYLCASSLGLGTRSGELFFGEGSRLTVL.

The J gene is TRBJ1-1, the V gene TRBV27, with 11 bases lining up with TRBD1. Trimming removed 6 bases from V and 5 bases from J; junction bases left unmatched: 8. This CDR3 spans 15 amino acids. Germline loops: CDR1 MNHEY, CDR2 SMNVEV (reference sequence). The CDR3 sequence is CASRGYGTGGTEAFF. CDR3 nucleotides: TGTGCCAGCAGGGGGTACGGGACAGGGGGGACTGAAGCTTTCTTT.

The V call is TRBV7-9, the J call TRBJ1-4; the D is unclear. This CDR3 spans 15 amino acids. CDR1 and CDR2 (germline): SEHNR, FQNEAQ (reference sequence). The V end was cut by 5 bases, the J end by 2 bases, with 12 bases between. The CDR3 coding sequence is TGTGCCAGCAGCCGGGTCGACTCGACTAATGAAAAACTGTTTTTT. It specifies CASSRVDSTNEKLFF.

V and J are TRBV30 and TRBJ2-7; D is perhaps TRBD2 (5 bases). Trimming shortened V by 2 bases and J by 6 bases, and 11 bases separated the two germline ends. In germline, CDR1 is GTSNPN, CDR2 SVGIG (reference sequence). The CDR3 is 12 residues long. CDR3 in amino acids: CAWSQVGAEQYF. In DNA, the CDR3 is TGTGCCTGGAGTCAAGTGGGAGCCGAGCAGTACTTC.

The chain links TRBV7-9 to TRBJ2-7, with D uncertain. The ends were cut back, 7 bases at V and 5 bases at J, with 21 bases in the middle. Germline CDR1 reads SEHNR; CDR2 reads FQNEAQ (reference sequence). CDR3 size: 15 residues. The CDR3 is CASTGVAHGSNEQYF. DNA for the CDR3: TGTGCCAGCACCGGAGTGGCTCATGGCAGCAACGAGCAGTACTTC.

This clone was recorded once. The J gene is TRBJ1-3, the V gene TRBV7-2; no firm D call. V was shortened by 1 base and J by 1 base, with 8 bases between the two germline ends. The CDR3 is 15 amino acids. Germline assignment: CDR1 SGHTA and CDR2 FQGNSA. CDR3 coding DNA: TGTGCCAGCAGCTTAGAGATCCAGTCTGGAAACACCATATATTTT. This gives the protein CASSLEIQSGNTIYF.

The gene calls are TRBV15 and TRBJ1-1; 8 bases agree with TRBD1. This CDR3 is 15 amino acids long. Unmatched junction bases numbered 1, after V lost 1 base and J lost 0 bases. Germline V lookup: CDR1 LNHNV, CDR2 YYDKDF (reference sequence). The CDR3 DNA reads as TGTGCCACCAGCAGAGGGGACAGGCTGAACACTGAAGCTTTCTTT. As protein: CATSRGDRLNTEAFF.

The chain joins TRBV7-7 to TRBJ2-5, with 10 bases that match TRBD2. The CDR3 is 15 residues long. Germline loops: CDR1 SSHAT, CDR2 FNYEAQ (reference sequence). After removal of 0 bases from V and 5 bases from J, the junction contained 3 bases not matched to a gene. The CDR3 bases are TGTGCCAGCAGCTTAGCTAGCGGGAGGTTGGAGACCCAGTACTTC. Its protein product is CASSLASGRLETQYF.

The chain has TRBV9 and TRBJ2-7; 9 nucleotides agree with TRBD1. V dropped 2 bases and J dropped 3; count of bases not matched to a gene: 15. Germline assignment: CDR1 SGDLS and CDR2 YYNGEE. The CDR3 is 18 amino acids. The CDR3 DNA is TGTGCCAGCAGCGTGGGGACAGGGAGGTTTAGGTACAGCTACGAGCAGTACTTC. Protein product: CASSVGTGRFRYSYEQYF.

The V gene is TRBV6-6, the J gene TRBJ2-7, with D tentatively TRBD2 (5 bases). This CDR3 region has 15 residues. Germline CDR1 MNHNY, CDR2 SVGAGI (reference sequence). Trimming cost V 2 bases and J 6 bases, with 17 bases left between them. The CDR3 nucleotides are TGTGCCAGCAGTTACGAGACTGACTATGAGTCCGAGCAGTACTTC. Protein sequence: CASSYETDYESEQYF.

This rearrangement joins TRBV11-2 to TRBJ1-2; 7 bases line up with TRBD1. The CDR3 covers 15 residues. Germline loops: CDR1 SGHAT, CDR2 FQNNGV. The V gene end was trimmed by 5 bases and the J gene end by 5 bases; junction bases not matched to a gene: 11. The CDR3 DNA is TGTGCCAGCAGCCAGGCGGACAGGCCCTCTTATGGCTACACCTTC. Translation gives CASSQADRPSYGYTF. Combining the CDR3 with reference TRBV11-2 and TRBJ1-2 gives the whole variable domain EAGVAQSPRYKIIEKRQSVAFWCNPISGHATLYWYQQILGQGPKLLIQFQNNGVVDDSQLPKDRFSAERLKGVDSTLKIQPAKLEDSAVYLCASSQADRPSYGYTFGSGTRLTVV.

This chain joins TRBV28 and TRBJ1-4; a possible D gene is TRBD1 (6 bases). The germline CDR1 and CDR2 sequences are MDHEN and SYDVKM. The CDR3 extends over 15 amino acids. Trimming removed 2 bases at V and 3 bases at J, with 10 bases between. The CDR3 region is CASSLGGTPNEKLFF. CDR3 coding DNA: TGTGCCAGCAGTTTAGGGGGCACCCCTAATGAAAAACTGTTTTTT.

This chain connects TRBV5-1 to TRBJ2-7; possibly TRBD2 for D (5 bases). The CDR3 runs 13 residues. Trimming removed 5 bases from V and 5 bases from J, with 14 bases in between. Germline V gene data show CDR1 as SGHRS and CDR2 as YFSETQ. DNA of the CDR3: TGCGCCAGCAGTAAAGGGCTCGGGGACGAGCAGTACTTC. It is translated as CASSKGLGDEQYF.

The V call is TRBV11-2, the J call TRBJ2-5; TRBD2 is a possible D gene (5 bases). V was pared by 5 bases and J by 2 bases, with 6 bases between. The CDR3 spans 12 residues. Germline V gives CDR1 SGHAT, CDR2 FQNNGV. CDR3 bases: TGTGCCAGCAGCACTAGTCAAGAGACCCAGTACTTC. It specifies CASSTSQETQYF.

This rearrangement joins TRBV27 to TRBJ1-2; 7 positions agree with TRBD1. This CDR3 contains 14 residues. V was clipped by 4 bases and J by 6 bases; unmatched bases: 8. Germline CDR1 is MNHEY and CDR2 is SMNVEV (reference sequence). The CDR3 region is CASSSRQGWDGYTF. CDR3 sequence (DNA): TGTGCCAGCAGTTCTAGACAGGGTTGGGATGGCTACACCTTC.

This chain uses TRBV10-1 with TRBJ2-3, with 7 positions matching TRBD2. J was trimmed by 4 bases and V by 7 bases; bases with no gene match: 5. There are 13 residues in the CDR3. Per the germline V gene, CDR1 is WNHNN and CDR2 is SYGVQD (reference sequence). This CDR3 is CASNGGRADTQYF. The DNA for the CDR3 is TGCGCCAGCAACGGAGGGAGGGCAGATACGCAGTATTTT.

The chain combines TRBV7-3 with TRBJ2-3; D unclear. This CDR3 region has 16 residues. V gave up 5 bases and J gave up 0 bases, with 15 bases separating them. CDR1 and CDR2 (germline): SGHTA, FQGTGA. This CDR3 is CASSRVGTVSTDTQYF. The CDR3 DNA follows: TGTGCCAGCAGCAGAGTTGGAACAGTTAGCACAGATACGCAGTATTTT.

This chain links TRBV6-6 with TRBJ2-5; 8 bases map to TRBD1. V trimming: 2 bases; J trimming: 3 bases; junction bases outside the gene matches: 2. The germline CDR1 and CDR2 sequences are MNHNY and SVGAGI (reference sequence). This CDR3 is 14 amino acids long. The CDR3: CASSYPTGEETQYF. CDR3 nucleotide sequence: TGTGCCAGCAGTTACCCGACAGGGGAAGAGACCCAGTACTTC.

This clone was picked up one time. This chain links TRBV29-1 with TRBJ1-4; 7 bases map to TRBD1. The CDR3 has 13 residues. Germline CDR1 reads SQVTM; CDR2 reads ANQGSEA. The ends lost 5 bases at V and 2 bases at J; junction bases unmatched: 2. The CDR3 DNA reads TGCAGCGTTCGGGACAGCACTAATGAAAAACTGTTTTTT. Its translation: CSVRDSTNEKLFF.

V gene TRBV6-4 combines with J gene TRBJ1-5; 7 bases align to TRBD1. This CDR3 spans 19 amino acids. From germline, CDR1 is MRHNA and CDR2 SNTAGT. After removal of 3 bases from V and 1 base from J, the junction contained 15 bases not matched to a gene. CDR3 in amino acids: CASSEKRRTGLYSNQPQHF. In DNA form, the CDR3 reads TGTGCCAGCAGTGAAAAGAGAAGGACAGGCCTTTACAGCAATCAGCCCCAGCATTTT.

This sequence joins TRBV28 and TRBJ1-3; D uncertain. Trimming took 10 bases from V and 0 from J, leaving 16 bases between them. This CDR3 comprises 15 residues. In germline, CDR1 is MDHEN, CDR2 SYDVKM. The CDR3 coding sequence is TGTGCCACCCACCCCCCAGGTAGCTCTGGAAACACCATATATTTT. Residues: CATHPPGSSGNTIYF.

This clone was seen just once. This sequence joins TRBV5-6 and TRBJ2-3; 7 bases map to TRBD2. The CDR3 spans 16 residues. The germline CDR1 and CDR2 sequences are SGHDT and YYEEEE. V lost 3 bases to trimming and J lost 1 base; unmatched junction nucleotides: 8. The CDR3 region is CASSSALASGTDTQYF. The DNA of the CDR3 is TGTGCCAGCAGCTCCGCACTAGCGTCAGGCACAGATACGCAGTATTTT.

The chain has TRBV7-2 and TRBJ2-1; 7 bases agree with TRBD1. V shed 1 base and J 1 base; nucleotides not matched to a gene: 4. Germline V lookup: CDR1 SGHTA, CDR2 FQGNSA. This CDR3 is built from 16 residues. The CDR3 spells CASSLVWDSSYNEQFF. The CDR3 coding sequence is TGTGCCAGCAGCTTAGTGTGGGACAGTTCCTACAATGAGCAGTTCTTC.

In this sample, this clone turned up a few times. The gene calls are TRBV9 and TRBJ2-5; no reliable D call. The CDR3 has 14 amino acids. The V gene's germline CDR1 is SGDLS and CDR2 YYNGEE. The ends were cut back, 0 bases at V and 2 bases at J, with 8 bases in the middle. CDR3 sequence (DNA): TGTGCCAGCAGCGTAGGTCCCGGGCAAGAGACCCAGTACTTC. Translating it yields CASSVGPGQETQYF.

This rearrangement joins TRBV7-8 to TRBJ1-6, with D perhaps TRBD1 (5 bases). CDR1 SGHVS and CDR2 FQNEAQ come from the germline V gene. The V and J ends lost 3 bases and 10 bases respectively, with 10 bases between them. CDR3 length equals 13 residues. The CDR3 nucleotides are TGTGCCAGCAGCTTCTCGGGGGACTCACCCCTCCACTTT. Protein: CASSFSGDSPLHF.

The genes are TRBV19 and TRBJ1-1; maybe TRBD1 (6 bases). Germline lookup yields CDR1 LNHDA and CDR2 SQIVND (reference sequence). Trimming shortened V by 7 bases and J by 6 bases, and 18 bases separated the two germline ends. This CDR3 region has 14 residues. Written as DNA, the CDR3 is TGTGCCAGTACCGTAGCCGGGACAACCCCTGAAGCTTTCTTT. Its protein is CASTVAGTTPEAFF.

This clone was recorded only once. V is TRBV7-9 and J is TRBJ2-6; TRBD1 is a possible D gene (6 bases). The CDR3 totals 19 residues. The germline gives CDR1 SEHNR, CDR2 FQNEAQ (reference sequence). Trimming removed 4 bases at V and 0 bases at J, with 19 bases between. CDR3 bases: TGTGCCAGCAGCTCCTCCTGGGGACAAGGCCACTCTGGGGCCAACGTCCTGACTTTC. Translating it yields CASSSSWGQGHSGANVLTF.

This chain uses TRBV19 with TRBJ2-3, with D possibly matching TRBD1 (6 bases). The ends were cut back, 4 bases at V and 0 bases at J, with 11 bases in the middle. Germline loops: CDR1 LNHDA, CDR2 SQIVND (reference sequence). The CDR3 totals 15 residues. CDR3 in DNA: TGTGCCAGTAGTAAAGGGGGTTCGAGCACAGATACGCAGTATTTT. Protein sequence: CASSKGGSSTDTQYF.